These 24 T cell receptor beta chains were all obtained from the same sample, sequenced in a study of blood T cell repertoires in COVID-19. Measured with immunoSEQ multiplex PCR; TCRdb has only the in-frame clones, and not every one. The sample contains more than 100,000 clones, roughly 89% of which appear only once. The sequencing input was PBMCs or T cells enriched from blood (not recorded which). These receptors were taken from a woman aged 25 to 39 who had recovered from COVID-19.

V gene TRBV1 combines with J gene TRBJ2-7; TRBD1 is the table's D call, not checked against the DNA. TRBV1 represents a pseudogene. This CDR3 is 16 amino acids long. The CDR3 DNA reads as TGCACCAGCAGCCAAGAGGGCCCAGGGGGCTCCTACGAGCAGTACTTC. Amino acid sequence: CTSSQEGPGGSYEQYF.

The chain employs TRBV11-3 and TRBJ2-7, with D possibly being TRBD1 (6 bases). Germline lookup yields CDR1 SGHNT and CDR2 YENEEA. The CDR3 runs 16 residues. Trimming removed 2 bases at V and 1 base at J, with 15 bases between. CDR3 region: CASSLLRGDKSYEQYF. The CDR3 nucleotides read TGTGCCAGCAGCTTACTCAGGGGCGATAAATCCTACGAGCAGTACTTC. The full variable domain, rest sourced from reference TRBV11-3 and TRBJ2-7, is EAGVVQSPRYKIIEKKQPVAFWCNPISGHNTLYWYLQNLGQGPELLIRYENEEAVDDSQLPKDRFSAERLKGVDSTLKIQPAELGDSAVYLCASSLLRGDKSYEQYFGPGTRLTVT.

The V gene is TRBV6-4, the J gene TRBJ2-1, with D perhaps matching TRBD2 (6 bases). The germline gives CDR1 MRHNA, CDR2 SNTAGT. Trimming pared 3 bases from V and 5 bases from J, leaving 14 bases between. The CDR3 consists of 15 residues. The CDR3 protein is CASSEAGSGNNEQFF. CDR3 sequence (DNA): TGTGCCAGCAGTGAAGCGGGCTCGGGGAACAATGAGCAGTTCTTC.

This clone was counted only a few times. In DNA form, the CDR3 reads TGTGCCAGCAGCTTTTCGACGCGCCGGGGAGTACCCCAGCATTTT. This sequence encodes CASSFSTRRGVPQHF. The chain has TRBV5-6 and TRBJ1-5; D uncertain. The CDR3 has 15 amino acids. Trimming stripped 2 bases from V and 10 bases from J, with 19 bases between. The V gene's germline CDR1 is SGHDT and CDR2 YYEEEE. The whole variable domain, filled in from reference TRBV5-6 and TRBJ1-5, reads DAGVTQSPTHLIKTRGQQVTLRCSPKSGHDTVSWYQQALGQGPQFIFQYYEEEERQRGNFPDRFSGHQFPNYSSELNVNALLLGDSALYLCASSFSTRRGVPQHFGDGTRLSIL.

The chain links TRBV5-1 to TRBJ1-1; 12 bases match TRBD1. CDR3 size: 15 residues. The V gene end was trimmed by 4 bases and the J gene end by 7 bases; junction bases not matched to a gene: 8. CDR1 SGHRS and CDR2 YFSETQ come from the germline V gene. This CDR3 reads CASSGPGQGAFEAFF. Written as DNA, the CDR3 is TGCGCCAGCAGCGGCCCGGGACAGGGGGCCTTTGAAGCTTTCTTT.

CDR3 amino acids: CASSSRQTQYF. The DNA for the CDR3 is TGTGCCAGTAGTTCTAGGCAGACCCAGTACTTC. The J gene is TRBJ2-5, the V gene TRBV19; no clear D gene. V lost 5 bases and J 6 bases, leaving 7 bases between the germline ends. The V gene's germline CDR1 is LNHDA and CDR2 SQIVND (reference sequence). CDR3 length equals 11 residues. Drawing the rest from reference TRBV19 and TRBJ2-5, the complete variable domain is DGGITQSPKYLFRKEGQNVTLSCEQNLNHDAMYWYRQDPGQGLRLIYYSQIVNDFQKGDIAEGYSVSREKKESFPLTVTSAQKNPTAFYLCASSSRQTQYFGPGTRLLVL.

This clone has just a few counts. The chain links TRBV4-3 to TRBJ2-7, with TRBD2 identical over 7 bases. Trimming at V came to 4 bases and at J to 0 bases, leaving 9 bases not matched to a gene. The CDR3 runs 16 residues. Per the germline V gene, CDR1 is LGHNA and CDR2 is YSLEER. The CDR3 DNA follows: TGCGCCAGCAGCCTCGTTGCGCGGGAGACCTCCTACGAGCAGTACTTC. This codes for CASSLVARETSYEQYF.

V gene TRBV19 combines with J gene TRBJ1-2, with 8 nucleotides matching TRBD1. CDR1 is LNHDA and CDR2 is SQIVND in the germline V gene (reference sequence). With V trimmed by 3 bases and J by 7 bases, 7 bases remained unmatched. This CDR3 is built from 14 residues. In DNA, the CDR3 is TGTGCCAGTAGTATTCCAGGGCAGGGGGCTGGCTACACCTTC. Its protein is CASSIPGQGAGYTF.

The chain uses TRBV5-4 and TRBJ2-1; 10 nucleotides line up with TRBD2. The germline V gene has CDR1 SGHNT and CDR2 YYREEE (reference sequence). The CDR3 length is 16 residues. The V gene end was trimmed by 9 bases and the J gene end by 0 bases; junction bases not matched to a gene: 9. This CDR3 reads CATGGLAPSSYNEQFF. CDR3 in DNA: TGTGCCACCGGGGGACTAGCGCCCAGCTCCTACAATGAGCAGTTCTTC.

CDR3 amino acids: CASSQSTEAFF. The CDR3, as DNA: TGTGCCAGCAGCCAGAGCACTGAAGCTTTCTTT. The rearrangement uses TRBV7-8 and TRBJ1-1; D not certain. Germline V gene sequence: CDR1 SGHVS, CDR2 FQNEAQ. V lost 5 bases to trimming and J lost 4 bases, with 5 bases between them. The CDR3 is 11 amino acids.

The chain links TRBV7-2 to TRBJ1-2; possible D gene TRBD1, 6 bases. The V gene lost 5 bases and the J gene lost 8 bases, with 18 bases spanning the gap. The CDR3 runs 14 residues. From germline, CDR1 is SGHTA and CDR2 FQGNSA. DNA for the CDR3: TGTGCCAGCAGCCCCGGGGGAGGGGGGGACGGCTACACCTTC. Residues: CASSPGGGGDGYTF. Looking up the rest from reference TRBV7-2 and TRBJ1-2 gives the full variable domain: GAGVSQSPSNKVTEKGKDVELRCDPISGHTALYWYRQSLGQGLEFLIYFQGNSAPDKSGLPSDRFSAERTGGSVSTLTIQRTQQEDSAVYLCASSPGGGGDGYTFGSGTRLTVV.

The chain is built from TRBV19 and TRBJ2-1, with 9 bases matching TRBD2. J gave up 8 bases and V 3 bases, and 11 bases lay outside the gene matches. The CDR3 runs to 16 residues. Germline lookup yields CDR1 LNHDA and CDR2 SQIVND (reference sequence). The CDR3 spells CASSILSGGRGDEQFF. The DNA for the CDR3 is TGTGCCAGTAGTATTCTCTCTGGCGGGAGGGGTGATGAGCAGTTCTTC.

The V call is TRBV7-2, the J call TRBJ2-1, with TRBD2 matching over 15 bases. V gave up 3 bases and J gave up 4 bases; unmatched junction bases: 7. CDR1 and CDR2 from the germline V gene are SGHTA and FQGNSA. The CDR3 is 18 residues long. CDR3 coding DNA: TGTGCCAGCAGCTTCACGGGACTAGCGGGAGGCTCTTACAATGAGCAGTTCTTC. It specifies CASSFTGLAGGSYNEQFF.

The chain has TRBV5-1 and TRBJ1-6; a possible D gene is TRBD1 (6 bases). Per the germline V gene, CDR1 is SGHRS and CDR2 is YFSETQ. The V end lost 3 bases, the J end lost 10 bases, and 20 bases lay between the germline ends. This CDR3 is 16 amino acids long. The CDR3, as DNA: TGCGCCAGCAGCTGGGGATCCGGGACAATGGGGTCACCCCTCCACTTT. Translated: CASSWGSGTMGSPLHF.

CDR3 bases: TGTGCCAGCAGCCAAGCCGGACAGGGGGCAGAGACCCAGTACTTC. Its translation: CASSQAGQGAETQYF. The V gene is TRBV4-2, the J gene TRBJ2-5, with 11 bases that match TRBD1. Germline V gene sequence: CDR1 LGHNA, CDR2 YNFKEQ. V was pared by 1 base and J by 4 bases, with 2 bases of the junction left unmatched. The CDR3 sequence is 15 residues long.

This clone was detected only once. The CDR3 nucleotides are TGCGCCAGCAGCCCGGGACTAATCAATGAGCAGTTCTTC. This encodes CASSPGLINEQFF. The chain uses TRBV5-1 and TRBJ2-1, with 7 bases lining up with TRBD2. This CDR3 has 13 amino acids. Unmatched junction bases numbered 4, after V lost 4 bases and J lost 6 bases. CDR1 and CDR2 (germline): SGHRS, YFSETQ. The entire variable domain, with the rest obtained from reference TRBV5-1 and TRBJ2-1, is as follows: KAGVTQTPRYLIKTRGQQVTLSCSPISGHRSVSWYQQTPGQGLQFLFEYFSETQRNKGNFPGRFSGRQFSNSRSEMNVSTLELGDSALYLCASSPGLINEQFFGPGTRLTVL.

The chain is built from TRBV4-3 and TRBJ2-2; D uncertain. The CDR3 has 15 amino acids. V was shortened by 2 bases and J by 3 bases, with 10 bases between the two germline ends. Germline CDR1 reads LGHNA; CDR2 reads YSLEER. The CDR3 nucleotides are TGCGCCAGCAGCCAAACTCCGTTGGACACCGGGGAGCTGTTTTTT. Translation: CASSQTPLDTGELFF.

In its sample, this clone was seen a few times. The chain uses TRBV28 and TRBJ2-1, with D uncertain. Germline V gene lookup returns CDR1 MDHEN and CDR2 SYDVKM. Trimming took off 5 bases at V and 0 bases at J, with 8 bases between the two ends. CDR3 length equals 14 residues. The CDR3 DNA reads TGTGCCAGCAGTACCCCGAGCTCCTACAATGAGCAGTTCTTC. It yields the protein CASSTPSSYNEQFF.

The chain is built from TRBV7-8 and TRBJ1-1, with D perhaps matching TRBD1 (6 bases). Germline V lookup: CDR1 SGHVS, CDR2 FQNEAQ. The CDR3 runs to 13 residues. V was cut by 5 bases and J by 7 bases, with 14 bases left in between. The CDR3, as DNA: TGTGCCAGCAGCCTCAAGGAAGGGGGTGAAGCTTTCTTT. As protein: CASSLKEGGEAFF.

The V gene is TRBV7-3, the J gene TRBJ1-6; D remains unclear. The germline V gene encodes CDR1 SGHTA and CDR2 FQGTGA. V lost 5 bases to trimming and J lost 13 bases, with 15 bases between them. This CDR3 is built from 13 residues. The CDR3 region has the DNA TGTGCCAGCAGCCCAATGGCTGGGAGGCCCCTCCACTTT. Protein product: CASSPMAGRPLHF. The full variable domain, with the rest looked up from reference TRBV7-3 and TRBJ1-6, is GAGVSQTPSNKVTEKGKYVELRCDPISGHTALYWYRQSLGQGPEFLIYFQGTGAADDSGLPNDRFFAVRPEGSVSTLKIQRTERGDSAVYLCASSPMAGRPLHFGNGTRLTVT.

This chain joins TRBV30 and TRBJ1-6; TRBD1 might be the D (6 bases). V dropped 2 bases and J dropped 4 bases, with 12 bases sitting between them. There are 15 residues in the CDR3. Germline V CDR1 and CDR2: GTSNPN, SVGIG (reference sequence). CDR3 DNA: TGTGCCTGGAGTTCCCTACAGGGTTATAATTCACCCCTCCACTTT. Translating gives CAWSSLQGYNSPLHF.

The chain couples TRBV3-1 (or the pseudogene TRBV3-2) to TRBJ2-5; 8 bases are a match to TRBD1. CDR3 length equals 15 residues. CDR1 and CDR2 (germline): LGHDT, YNNKEL (reference sequence). V was pared by 1 base and J by 2 bases, with 3 bases of the junction left unmatched. The CDR3 DNA reads TGTGCCAGCAGCCAAGCCAGGGGGCCGCAAGAGACCCAGTACTTC. The encoded protein is CASSQARGPQETQYF.

V is TRBV10-2 and J is TRBJ2-7, with 7 bases aligning to TRBD2. Germline CDR1 WSHSY, CDR2 SAAADI. The CDR3 totals 15 residues. J lost 3 bases, V lost 6 bases, and 11 bases had no gene match. The CDR3 sequence is CASRDGASGSYEQYF. CDR3 coding DNA: TGCGCCAGCAGAGATGGGGCTAGCGGAAGCTACGAGCAGTACTTC.

The chain is built from TRBV27 and TRBJ2-2; TRBD1 matches at 7 bases. The trim removed 6 bases at V and 1 base at J, leaving 5 bases unmatched. CDR1 is MNHEY and CDR2 is SMNVEV in the germline V gene (reference sequence). CDR3 length: 15 amino acids. The CDR3 here is CASRPNRGNTGELFF. The CDR3 DNA follows: TGTGCCAGCAGACCCAACAGGGGGAACACCGGGGAGCTGTTTTTT.